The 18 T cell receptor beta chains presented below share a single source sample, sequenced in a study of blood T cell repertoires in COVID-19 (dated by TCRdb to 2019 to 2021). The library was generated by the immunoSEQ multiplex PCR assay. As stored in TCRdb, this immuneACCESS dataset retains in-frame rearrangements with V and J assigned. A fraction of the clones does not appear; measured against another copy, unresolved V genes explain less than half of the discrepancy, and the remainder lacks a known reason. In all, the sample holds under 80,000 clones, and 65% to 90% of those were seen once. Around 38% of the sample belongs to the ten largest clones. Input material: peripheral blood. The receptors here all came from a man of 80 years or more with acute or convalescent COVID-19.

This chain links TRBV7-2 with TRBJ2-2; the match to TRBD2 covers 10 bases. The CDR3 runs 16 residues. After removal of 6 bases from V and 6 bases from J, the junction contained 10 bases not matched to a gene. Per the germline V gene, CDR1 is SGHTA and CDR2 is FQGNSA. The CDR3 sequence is CASRFSGRQPSGELFF. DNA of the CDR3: TGTGCCAGCAGATTTAGCGGGAGGCAGCCGTCCGGGGAGCTGTTTTTT. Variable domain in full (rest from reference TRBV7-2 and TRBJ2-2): GAGVSQSPSNKVTEKGKDVELRCDPISGHTALYWYRQSLGQGLEFLIYFQGNSAPDKSGLPSDRFSAERTGGSVSTLTIQRTQQEDSAVYLCASRFSGRQPSGELFFGEGSRLTVL.

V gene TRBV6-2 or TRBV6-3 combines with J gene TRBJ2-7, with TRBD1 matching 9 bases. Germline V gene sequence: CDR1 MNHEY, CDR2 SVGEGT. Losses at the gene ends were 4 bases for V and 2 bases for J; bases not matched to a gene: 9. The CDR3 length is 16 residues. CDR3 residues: CASSFSRDRDPYEQYF. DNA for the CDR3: TGTGCCAGCAGTTTTTCCCGGGACAGGGATCCCTACGAGCAGTACTTC.

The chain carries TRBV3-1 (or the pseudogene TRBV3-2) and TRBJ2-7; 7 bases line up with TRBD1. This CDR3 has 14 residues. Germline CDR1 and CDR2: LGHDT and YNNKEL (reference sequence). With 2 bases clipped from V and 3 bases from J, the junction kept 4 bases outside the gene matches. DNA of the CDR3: TGTGCCAGCAGCCAAATGGCAGGGGGCTACGAGCAGTACTTC. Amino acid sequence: CASSQMAGGYEQYF.

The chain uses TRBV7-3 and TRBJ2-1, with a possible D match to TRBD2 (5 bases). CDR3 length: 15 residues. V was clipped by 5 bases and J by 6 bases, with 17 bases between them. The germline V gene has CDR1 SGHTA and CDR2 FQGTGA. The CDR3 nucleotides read TGTGCCAGCAGCCTAAACCCGGGAACTGGCAATGAGCAGTTCTTC. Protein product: CASSLNPGTGNEQFF.

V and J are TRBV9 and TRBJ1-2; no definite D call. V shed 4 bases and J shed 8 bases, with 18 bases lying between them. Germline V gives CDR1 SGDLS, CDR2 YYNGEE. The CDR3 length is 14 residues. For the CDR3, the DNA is TGTGCCAGCAGCCCCCAGCAGGCGCCGGGGGGCTACACCTTC. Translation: CASSPQQAPGGYTF.

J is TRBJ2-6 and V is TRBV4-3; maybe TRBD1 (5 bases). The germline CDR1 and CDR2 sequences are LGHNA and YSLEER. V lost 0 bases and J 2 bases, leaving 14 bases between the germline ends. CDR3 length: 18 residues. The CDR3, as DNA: TGCGCCAGCAGCCAAGATACCGCGGCCAGGGCTGGGGCCAACGTCCTGACTTTC. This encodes CASSQDTAARAGANVLTF.

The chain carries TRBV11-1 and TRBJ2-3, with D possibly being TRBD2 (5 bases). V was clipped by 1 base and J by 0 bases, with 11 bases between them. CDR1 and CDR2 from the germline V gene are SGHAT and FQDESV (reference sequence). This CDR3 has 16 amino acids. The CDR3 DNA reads TGTGCCAGCAGCTTAGGGTCCAGCGGTAGCACAGATACGCAGTATTTT. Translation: CASSLGSSGSTDTQYF. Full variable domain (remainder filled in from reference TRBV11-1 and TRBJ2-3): EAEVAQSPRYKITEKSQAVAFWCDPISGHATLYWYRQILGQGPELLVQFQDESVVDDSQLPKDRFSAERLKGVDSTLKIQPAELGDSAMYLCASSLGSSGSTDTQYFGPGTRLTVL.

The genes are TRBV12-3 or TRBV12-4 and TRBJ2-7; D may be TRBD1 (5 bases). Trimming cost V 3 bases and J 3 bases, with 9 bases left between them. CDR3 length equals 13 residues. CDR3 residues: CASSFLDIYEQYF. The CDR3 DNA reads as TGTGCCAGCAGTTTCTTGGACATCTACGAGCAGTACTTC.

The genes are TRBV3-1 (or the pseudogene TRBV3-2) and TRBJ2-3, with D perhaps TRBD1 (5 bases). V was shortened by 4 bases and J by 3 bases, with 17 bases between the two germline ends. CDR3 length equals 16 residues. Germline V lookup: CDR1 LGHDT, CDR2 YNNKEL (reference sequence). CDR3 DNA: TGTGCCAGCAGCCCGACCCCGACAGTGCCTACAGATACGCAGTATTTT. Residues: CASSPTPTVPTDTQYF.

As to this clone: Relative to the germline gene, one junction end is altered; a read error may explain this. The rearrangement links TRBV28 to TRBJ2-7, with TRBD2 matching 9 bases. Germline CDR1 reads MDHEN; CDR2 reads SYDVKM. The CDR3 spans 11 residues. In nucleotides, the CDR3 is TGTGCCAGCAGTTTACGGGGACTAGCCCAATTC. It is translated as CASSLRGLAQF.

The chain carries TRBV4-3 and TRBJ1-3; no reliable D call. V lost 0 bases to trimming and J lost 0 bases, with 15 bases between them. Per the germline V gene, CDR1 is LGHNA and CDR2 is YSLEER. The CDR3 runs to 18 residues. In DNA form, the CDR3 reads TGCGCCAGCAGCCAAGAGAACGTCGGCGGTAACTCTGGAAACACCATATATTTT. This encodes CASSQENVGGNSGNTIYF.

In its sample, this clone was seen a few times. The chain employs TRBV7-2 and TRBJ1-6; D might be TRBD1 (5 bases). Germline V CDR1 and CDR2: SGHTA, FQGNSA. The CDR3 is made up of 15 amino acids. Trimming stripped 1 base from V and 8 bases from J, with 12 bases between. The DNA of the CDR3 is TGTGCCAGCAGCTTAGTGCCAGGGTCCGATTCACCCCTCCACTTT. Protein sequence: CASSLVPGSDSPLHF. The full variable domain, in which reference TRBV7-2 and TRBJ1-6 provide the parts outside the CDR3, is GAGVSQSPSNKVTEKGKDVELRCDPISGHTALYWYRQSLGQGLEFLIYFQGNSAPDKSGLPSDRFSAERTGGSVSTLTIQRTQQEDSAVYLCASSLVPGSDSPLHFGNGTRLTVT.

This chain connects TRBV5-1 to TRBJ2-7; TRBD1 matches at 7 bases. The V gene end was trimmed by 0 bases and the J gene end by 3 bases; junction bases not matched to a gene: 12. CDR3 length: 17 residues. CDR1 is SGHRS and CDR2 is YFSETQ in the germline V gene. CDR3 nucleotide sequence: TGCGCCAGCAGCTTGGCGACAGGGAAAAAAGAGTTCTACGAGCAGTACTTC. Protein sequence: CASSLATGKKEFYEQYF.

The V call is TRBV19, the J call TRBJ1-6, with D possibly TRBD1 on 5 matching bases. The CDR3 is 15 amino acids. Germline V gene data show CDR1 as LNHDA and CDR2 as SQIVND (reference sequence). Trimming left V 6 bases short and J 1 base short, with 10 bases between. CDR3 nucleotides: TGTGCCAGTAGGGGGGGGGTGTCCTATAATTCACCCCTCCACTTT. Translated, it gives CASRGGVSYNSPLHF.

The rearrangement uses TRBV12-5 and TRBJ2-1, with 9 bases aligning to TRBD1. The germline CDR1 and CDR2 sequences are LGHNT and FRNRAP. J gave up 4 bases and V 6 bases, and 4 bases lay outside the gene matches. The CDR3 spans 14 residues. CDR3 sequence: CASGQGTGYNEQFF. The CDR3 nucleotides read TGTGCTAGTGGCCAAGGGACAGGGTACAATGAGCAGTTCTTC.

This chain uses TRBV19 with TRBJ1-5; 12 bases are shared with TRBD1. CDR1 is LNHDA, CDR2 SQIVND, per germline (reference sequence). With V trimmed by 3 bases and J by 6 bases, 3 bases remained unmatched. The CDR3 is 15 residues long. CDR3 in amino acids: CASSMGQGAFQPQHF. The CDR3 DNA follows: TGTGCCAGTAGTATGGGACAGGGGGCTTTTCAGCCCCAGCATTTT.

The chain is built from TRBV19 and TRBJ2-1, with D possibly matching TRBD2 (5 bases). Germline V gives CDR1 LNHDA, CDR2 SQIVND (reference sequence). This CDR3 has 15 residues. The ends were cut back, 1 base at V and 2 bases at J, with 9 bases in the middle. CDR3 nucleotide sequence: TGTGCCAGTAGTATAGGGGAGTACCCCTACAATGAGCAGTTCTTC. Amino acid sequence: CASSIGEYPYNEQFF. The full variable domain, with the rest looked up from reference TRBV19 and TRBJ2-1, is DGGITQSPKYLFRKEGQNVTLSCEQNLNHDAMYWYRQDPGQGLRLIYYSQIVNDFQKGDIAEGYSVSREKKESFPLTVTSAQKNPTAFYLCASSIGEYPYNEQFFGPGTRLTVL.

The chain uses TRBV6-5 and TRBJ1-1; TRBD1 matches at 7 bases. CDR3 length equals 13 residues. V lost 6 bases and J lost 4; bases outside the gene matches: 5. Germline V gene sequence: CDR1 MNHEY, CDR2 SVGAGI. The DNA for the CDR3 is TGTGCCAGCAGAATGACAGGGCGCACTGAAGCTTTCTTT. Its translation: CASRMTGRTEAFF.